The rows below give T cell receptor beta chains drawn from one sample of a study of PD-1 blockade in classical Hodgkin lymphoma. Method: immunoSEQ multiplex PCR; TCRdb's copy keeps in-frame clones and lacks some. The profile shows 20,000 to 25,000 clones, approximately 77% of them singletons. This sample comprised peripheral blood mononuclear cells (PBMCs), obtained before the fourth cycle of nivolumab. The receptors derive from a human donor with classical Hodgkin lymphoma. CDR3s include the opening cysteine and the closing phenylalanine or tryptophan. The order of the fields is CDR3 DNA, CDR3 protein, V gene, D gene, J gene, clone size. The D gene is left open where the match is weak. Only part of the rows carry a size: once, few, many, or a class if the clone is expanded.

CDR3nt: TGTGCCAGCAGTCGGCGGGAGGACCAGTTCTTC
CDR3aa: CASSRREDQFF
v_gene: TRBV6-1
d_gene: TRBD2
j_gene: TRBJ2-1
abundance: .

CDR3nt: TGTGCCAGCAGCGTAGGTGACAGGGGTAGAGACACTGAAGCTTTCTTT
CDR3aa: CASSVGDRGRDTEAFF
v_gene: TRBV9
d_gene: TRBD1
j_gene: TRBJ1-1
abundance: .

CDR3nt: TGTGCCAGCAGCTCGGGAATGAGGCCCGGCTACACCTTC
CDR3aa: CASSSGMRPGYTF
v_gene: TRBV7-2
d_gene: .
j_gene: TRBJ1-2
abundance: .

CDR3nt: TGTGCCAGTAGTTATGGACTAGCCCCCTACGAGCAGTACTTC
CDR3aa: CASSYGLAPYEQYF
v_gene: TRBV19
d_gene: TRBD2
j_gene: TRBJ2-7
abundance: .

CDR3nt: TGTGCCAGTAGTCCTAGGGGCAGTTATCAGCCCCAGCATTTT
CDR3aa: CASSPRGSYQPQHF
v_gene: TRBV19
d_gene: .
j_gene: TRBJ1-5
abundance: .

CDR3nt: TGTGCCAGCAGTGAAGGGGGAGGGCTTTCAGATACGCAGTATTTT
CDR3aa: CASSEGGGLSDTQYF
v_gene: TRBV6-1
d_gene: TRBD2
j_gene: TRBJ2-3
abundance: .

CDR3nt: TGCGCCAGCAGCCAAGACATTATCGGGGGAGATCCATACAATGAGCAGTTCTTC
CDR3aa: CASSQDIIGGDPYNEQFF
v_gene: TRBV5-1
d_gene: .
j_gene: TRBJ2-1
abundance: .

CDR3nt: TGTGCCAGTAGAGATCAGTTCTCTGGGGCCAACGTCCTGACTTTC
CDR3aa: CASRDQFSGANVLTF
v_gene: TRBV19
d_gene: .
j_gene: TRBJ2-6
abundance: .

CDR3nt: TGCAGCTCCATTCCCCAGGGGGAGACTGAAGCTTTCTTT
CDR3aa: CSSIPQGETEAFF
v_gene: TRBV29-1
d_gene: TRBD1
j_gene: TRBJ1-1
abundance: .

CDR3nt: TGCGCCAGCAGCGTGACAGGTCGTGTGGGAAACACCATATATTTT
CDR3aa: CASSVTGRVGNTIYF
v_gene: TRBV5-1
d_gene: .
j_gene: TRBJ1-3
abundance: .

CDR3nt: TGCGCCAGCAGCTTGGGACAGGGGTCCTCTGGAAACACCATATATTTT
CDR3aa: CASSLGQGSSGNTIYF
v_gene: TRBV5-1
d_gene: TRBD1
j_gene: TRBJ1-3
abundance: .

CDR3nt: TGTGCTAGCAGCTTAGCCCCCACAGATACGCAGTATTTT
CDR3aa: CASSLAPTDTQYF
v_gene: TRBV7-7
d_gene: .
j_gene: TRBJ2-3
abundance: .

CDR3nt: TGTGCCAGCAGTGCGAGGGACAAAGTCTCCTCCCTGTTTTTT
CDR3aa: CASSARDKVSSLFF
v_gene: TRBV2
d_gene: .
j_gene: TRBJ1-4
abundance: .

CDR3nt: TGTGCCAGCAGCGTAAACCGACAGGGGGATAACTATGGCTACACCTTC
CDR3aa: CASSVNRQGDNYGYTF
v_gene: TRBV9
d_gene: TRBD1
j_gene: TRBJ1-2
abundance: .

CDR3nt: TGCGCCAGCAGCTTTGCTAGCACAGATACGCAGTATTTT
CDR3aa: CASSFASTDTQYF
v_gene: TRBV5-1
d_gene: .
j_gene: TRBJ2-3
abundance: .

CDR3nt: TGTGCCAGCAGTGAAGTTCAGTCTTCCTACGAGCAGTACTTC
CDR3aa: CASSEVQSSYEQYF
v_gene: TRBV6-1
d_gene: .
j_gene: TRBJ2-7
abundance: .

CDR3nt: TGCGCCAGCAGGCCCGGGACAGGACCCGCCGGGGAGCTGTTTTTT
CDR3aa: CASRPGTGPAGELFF
v_gene: TRBV10-2
d_gene: TRBD1
j_gene: TRBJ2-2
abundance: .

CDR3nt: TGTGCCAGCAGCTTGGGAAAGGGGGGCTACACCTTC
CDR3aa: CASSLGKGGYTF
v_gene: TRBV5-6
d_gene: .
j_gene: TRBJ1-2
abundance: .

CDR3nt: TGCGCCAGCAGCTTGGAGGGGAGCTCTGGGGCCAACGTCCTGACTTTC
CDR3aa: CASSLEGSSGANVLTF
v_gene: TRBV5-1
d_gene: .
j_gene: TRBJ2-6
abundance: once

CDR3nt: TGTGCCACCCCAGGGGGCTCTGGAAACACCATATATTTT
CDR3aa: CATPGGSGNTIYF
v_gene: TRBV15
d_gene: TRBD1
j_gene: TRBJ1-3
abundance: .

CDR3nt: TGTGCCAGCAGTTTACGACAGGGCCCCGGCTATGGCTACACCTTC
CDR3aa: CASSLRQGPGYGYTF
v_gene: TRBV27
d_gene: TRBD1
j_gene: TRBJ1-2
abundance: few

CDR3nt: TGTGCCAGCAGCTTGGCGGCGTTAACGAATCAGCCCCAGCATTTT
CDR3aa: CASSLAALTNQPQHF
v_gene: TRBV5-8
d_gene: .
j_gene: TRBJ1-5
abundance: once

CDR3nt: TGTGCCAGTAGTAACTCTGGGACAGGGGGCTACGAGCAGTACTTC
CDR3aa: CASSNSGTGGYEQYF
v_gene: TRBV19
d_gene: TRBD1
j_gene: TRBJ2-7
abundance: few